One sample yielded the 9 T cell receptor beta chains listed below, sequenced in a study of T cells in Graves' hyperthyroidism and ophthalmopathy. Using RNA transcripts as the source, TCR beta CDR3 regions were amplified. An initial round of RT-PCR targeting the TCR CDR3 relied on the HTBI primer set. TCRdb independently ran MiXCR on the multiplex PCR reads; one entry per CDR3 protein. The repertoire includes around 660,000 distinct CDR3 sequences, 45% of them detected once, and about 7.7% sits in the top ten. Material for sequencing was peripheral blood or thyroid tissue (not recorded which). The receptors originated from an adult man with Graves' disease, either hyperthyroidism or ophthalmopathy (not recorded which).

In DNA form, the CDR3 reads TGTGCCAGCAGTTATGGGTCAGTTAATGAAAAACTGTTTTTT. It yields the protein CASSYGSVNEKLFF. The V call is TRBV6-5, the J call TRBJ1-4, with D hard to call. CDR1 MNHEY and CDR2 SVGAGI come from the germline V gene. V was cut by 3 bases and J by 4 bases, with 9 bases left in between. CDR3 length equals 14 residues.

The chain recombines TRBV7-9 with TRBJ1-2, with 9 bases lining up with TRBD1. This CDR3 spans 16 amino acids. J lost 4 bases, V lost 5 bases, and 11 bases had no gene match. In germline, CDR1 is SEHNR, CDR2 FQNEAQ (reference sequence). Here the CDR3 reads CASSLLTGGEGYGYTF. The CDR3 DNA follows: TGTGCCAGCAGCCTCCTCACAGGGGGCGAGGGCTATGGCTACACCTTC.

This clonotype was detected only once. The junction and the germline gene differ at one end; a read error may be behind it. The chain employs TRBV7-2 and TRBJ1-2, with D possibly matching TRBD1 (5 bases). The CDR3 sequence is 16 residues long. Germline V gene sequence: CDR1 SGHTA, CDR2 FQGNSA. CDR3 region: CASSYPLGAVHYGHTF. The CDR3 DNA sequence: TGTGCCAGCAGCTATCCCCTCGGGGCAGTTCACTATGGCCACACCTTC.

The CDR3 DNA sequence: TGTGCCAGCAGCTTGGGACTAGCGGGAACTCTTAACACCGGGGAGCTGTTTTTT. This sequence encodes CASSLGLAGTLNTGELFF. The J gene is TRBJ2-2, the V gene TRBV13; 13 positions match TRBD2. Per germline, CDR1 PRHDT and CDR2 FYEKMQ (reference sequence). J lost 2 bases, V lost 3 bases, and 6 bases had no gene match. This CDR3 contains 18 residues. The variable domain in full, with the rest retrieved from reference TRBV13 and TRBJ2-2, is AAGVIQSPRHLIKEKRETATLKCYPIPRHDTVYWYQQGPGQDPQFLISFYEKMQSDKGSIPDRFSAQQFSDYHSELNMSSLELGDSALYFCASSLGLAGTLNTGELFFGEGSRLTVL.

This clonotype showed up just a few times. The rearrangement links TRBV9 to TRBJ1-2, with 8 bases that match TRBD1. Germline V lookup: CDR1 SGDLS, CDR2 YYNGEE. V lost 0 bases and J lost 5; bases outside the gene matches: 6. This CDR3 is 15 amino acids long. The CDR3 loop reads CASSVGGTGLYGYTF. CDR3 in DNA: TGTGCCAGCAGCGTAGGGGGGACAGGCTTATATGGCTACACCTTC.

The chain joins TRBV2 to TRBJ1-2; TRBD1 matches at 11 bases. CDR1 is SNHLY, CDR2 FYNNEI, per germline. The junction had 3 bases not matched to a gene; V was cut back by 6 bases and J by 6 bases. The CDR3 has 13 amino acids. Here the CDR3 reads CASRRDRGNGYTF. The CDR3 DNA sequence: TGTGCCAGCAGACGGGACAGGGGGAATGGCTACACCTTC.

V and J are TRBV12-3 or TRBV12-4 and TRBJ1-5; D not certain. This CDR3 has 15 amino acids. The ends were cut back, 6 bases at V and 8 bases at J, with 20 bases in the middle. In nucleotides, the CDR3 is TGTGCCAGCAGCCAAGATTCGACGGGCGTCGAGCCCCAGCATTTT. Residues: CASSQDSTGVEPQHF.

V is TRBV10-3 and J is TRBJ1-1; D perhaps matches TRBD1 (5 bases). V gave up 8 bases and J gave up 1 base, with 17 bases separating them. This CDR3 contains 15 residues. Germline V CDR1 and CDR2: ENHRY, SYGVKD. CDR3 DNA: TGTGCCATCGGTGCCCCAGGACACTCGAACACTGAAGCTTTCTTT. Translated: CAIGAPGHSNTEAFF.

The chain joins TRBV15 to TRBJ1-4; 9 bases align to TRBD1. J gave up 8 bases and V 1 base, and 8 bases lay outside the gene matches. This CDR3 region has 16 residues. The germline CDR1 and CDR2 sequences are LNHNV and YYDKDF (reference sequence). The CDR3 DNA follows: TGTGCCACCAGCAGAGTGGCGGGACAGGGCGGAGAAAAACTGTTTTTT. Translated: CATSRVAGQGGEKLFF.